This T cell receptor beta chain stems from a study of shared clonotypes between healthy human individuals. The sequencing of unsorted PBMC DNA took place on ten immunoSEQ deep assay plates. Original processing notes: From ImmunoSEQ came sequences covering only the junction and carrying no quality scores, so filtering differed. This table comes from immunoSEQ multiplex PCR, and its TCRdb copy is limited to in-frame clones, with some not included. V, J and clone size are those of that table, while D and trimming were read from the DNA. The sample lists over 400,000 clones, over 70% seen once, with about 13% in the top ten. In its sample, this clone was seen a few times. What it recognizes is unknown. A far more abundant clone sits one base away, making this likely a read error. Notes on the study in general: Genetic and exposure-history diversity was limited by the few donors. Only blood was sampled, and tissue TCR repertoires likely differ from blood ones.

This CDR3 contains 14 residues. Trimming took off 3 bases at V and 7 bases at J, with 12 bases between the two ends. Looked up from germline, CDR1 is MGHDK and CDR2 is SYGVNS. V and J are TRBV25-1 and TRBJ1-4; the D gene is possibly TRBD1 (6 bases). The receptor's source is a woman between 35 and 50 years old in good health. Some clones in this sample may be carry-over from other donors' samples. Sequenced input: PBMCs. Here the CDR3 reads CASSETGICEKLFF. CDR3 in DNA: TGTGCCAGCAGTGAGACAGGAATCTGTGAAAAACTGTTTTTT.